This TCR beta chain came from a study of blood T cell repertoires in COVID-19. Overall study: COVID-19 samples from acute and convalescent phases originated in the United States, Italy and Spain.

CDR3 length: 16 residues. Germline V gene data show CDR1 as KGHSH and CDR2 as LQKENI. After removal of 6 bases from V and 5 bases from J, the junction contained 14 bases not matched to a gene. Original processing methods: By means of reference gene primer amplification, nucleated cell counts were estimated. The data were produced by immunoSEQ multiplex PCR, yet TCRdb's version contains in-frame clones alone and is incomplete. For V, J and clone size, that table is used; D and trimming come from the DNA. The data show roughly 120,000 clones, with 80% to 95% seen just once and approximately 2% held by the top ten. Followed longitudinally, the Seattle patients had been enrolled during active infection.

The specimen was peripheral blood. This receptor was identified in a man in his fifties with COVID-19, enrolled during active disease. The V call is TRBV18, the J call TRBJ2-3; the match to TRBD1 covers 7 bases. CDR3 in amino acids: CASSLIQQGTGDTQYF. As DNA, the CDR3 is TGTGCCAGCTCGCTAATACAACAGGGGACGGGAGATACGCAGTATTTT.